A selection of T cell receptor beta chains follows, all from one sample in a study of blood T cell repertoires in COVID-19. Sequencing was performed with immunoSEQ multiplex PCR; in TCRdb, only in-frame clones are kept and a portion is missing. The top ten clones hold 8% to 13% of a sample with 300,000 or so clones, 85% to 90% of them seen once. The sequencing input was PBMCs or T cells enriched from blood (not recorded which). The receptors derive from a woman younger than 30 who had recovered from COVID-19. The conserved cysteine and the conserved F or W are not part of the CDR3 here.

CDR3 length,V gene,J gene,CDR3 protein
13,TRBV7-2,TRBJ2-7,ASSVSGRPFYEQY
12,TRBV10-3,TRBJ1-2,AISIPGGNYGYT
12,TRBV6-5,TRBJ1-5,ASALGGLNQPQH
13,TRBV6-5,TRBJ1-4,ASTPGRQGFEKLF
13,TRBV2,TRBJ2-1,ASSGDRGPYNEQF
10,TRBV12-3/TRBV12-4,TRBJ1-4,ASSLQREKLF
11,TRBV11-2,TRBJ1-1,ASSLSQETEAF
14,TRBV5-1,TRBJ2-5,ASSLGLLQGVETQY
13,TRBV27,TRBJ1-1,ASRPHWTGNTEAF
9,TRBV10-3,TRBJ1-1,AISDRTEAF
14,TRBV4-1,TRBJ1-4,ASRRVSGQINEKLF
12,TRBV28,TRBJ2-3,ASGTSGRPDTQY
11,TRBV5-6,TRBJ1-1,ASSFSGGTEAF
12,TRBV6-5,TRBJ2-5,ASSYSGGAKTQY
12,TRBV5-4,TRBJ2-2,ASSLREGTGELF
14,TRBV7-9,TRBJ2-5,ASSFRDSPFQETQY
12,TRBV7-9,TRBJ2-3,ASTLSGGQDTQY
13,TRBV25-1,TRBJ2-7,ASSDPAAGIDEQY
11,TRBV9,TRBJ2-7,ASSEGHLGEQY
13,TRBV27,TRBJ2-3,ASTTGTGGTDTQY
15,TRBV4-1,TRBJ2-1,ASSQRRGLAGGGEQF